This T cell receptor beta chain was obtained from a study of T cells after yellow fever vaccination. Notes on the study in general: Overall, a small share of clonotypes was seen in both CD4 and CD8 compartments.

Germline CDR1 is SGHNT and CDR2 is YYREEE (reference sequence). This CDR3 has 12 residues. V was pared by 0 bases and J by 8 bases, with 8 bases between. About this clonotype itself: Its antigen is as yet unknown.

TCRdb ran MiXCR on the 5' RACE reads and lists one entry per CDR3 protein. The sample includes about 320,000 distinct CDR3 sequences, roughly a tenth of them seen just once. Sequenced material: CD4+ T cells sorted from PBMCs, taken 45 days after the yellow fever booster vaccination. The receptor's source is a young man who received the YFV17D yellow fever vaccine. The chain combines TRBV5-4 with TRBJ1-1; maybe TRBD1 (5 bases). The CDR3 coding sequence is TGTGCCAGCAGCTTGGGGGAGGGGGAAGCTTTCTTT. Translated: CASSLGEGEAFF.